Listed below are T cell receptor beta chains from one sample, sequenced in a study of Graves' ophthalmopathy and Graves' hyperthyroidism. TCRdb passed the multiplex PCR reads through MiXCR, listing each CDR3 protein once. The sample has a few hundred thousand distinct CDR3 sequences, just under 40% seen once. The specimen sequenced was peripheral blood or thyroid tissue (not recorded which). The origin of the receptors is an adult man with Graves' hyperthyroidism. Each CDR3 is given with its conserved first and last residue. D genes are given only for firm matches. Rows may omit the clone size; those that give it use once, few, many or a size class.

D gene	V gene	clone size	J gene	CDR3 DNA	CDR3 protein
TRBD2	TRBV2	once	TRBJ2-5	TGTGCCAGCAGTGAAATCGCCGGGAGGGGACGGGGTCAGCCCCAGTACTTC	CASSEIAGRGRGQPQYF
TRBD2	TRBV12-3/TRBV12-4	NA	TRBJ2-5	TGTGCCAGCAGTCAGACGCCGGGAGGAGAGACCCAGTACTTC	CASSQTPGGETQYF
NA	TRBV7-9	NA	TRBJ1-5	TGTGCCACCATGGACAGTAATAGCAATCAGCCCCAGCATTTT	CATMDSNSNQPQHF
TRBD2	TRBV7-9	NA	TRBJ2-1	TGTGCCAGCAGGAACCTAGCGGGAGAAGTCCACAATGAGCAGTTCTTC	CASRNLAGEVHNEQFF
NA	TRBV7-8	many	TRBJ1-1	TGTGCCAGCAGATCTAGGACAGACTTCACTGAAGCTTTCTTT	CASRSRTDFTEAFF
NA	TRBV2	many	TRBJ2-5	TGTGCCAGCAGTGAAGCATCGAAAGAGACCCAGTACTTC	CASSEASKETQYF
NA	TRBV29-1	many	TRBJ2-7	TGCAGCGTTACGGGAGAGGGTTCCTACGAGCAGTACTTC	CSVTGEGSYEQYF
NA	TRBV9	NA	TRBJ1-5	TGTGCCGGCAGCGTAGAAGGGGGGAGCAATCAGCCCCAGCATTTT	CAGSVEGGSNQPQHF
TRBD2	TRBV9	many	TRBJ2-5	TGTGCCAGCAGTCCGGGACTAGCCGAAGAGACCCAGTACTTC	CASSPGLAEETQYF
TRBD1	TRBV19	many	TRBJ2-7	TGTGCCAGTTCGACAGGGGGGGACTACGAGCAGTACTTC	CASSTGGDYEQYF
NA	TRBV2	NA	TRBJ2-1	TGTGCCAGCAGTGACAGGAATGATGAGCAGTTCTTC	CASSDRNDEQFF
NA	TRBV7-9	few	TRBJ1-1	TGTGCCAGCAGCTTCCCGCCGTGGGACCAGGGAATTGGGACTGAAGCTTTCTTT	CASSFPPWDQGIGTEAFF
TRBD1	TRBV5-1	NA	TRBJ2-1	TGCGCCAGCAGCTTGTTAGTCGGACAGGGAAACAATGAGCAGTTCTTC	CASSLLVGQGNNEQFF
TRBD2	TRBV29-1	NA	TRBJ2-2	TGCAGCGGGGGGACTAGCGGGGGGGCCGGGGAGCTGTTTTTT	CSGGTSGGAGELFF
NA	TRBV5-1	many	TRBJ2-7	TGCGCCAGCAGCTTGCAGGTAGCGAGCGAGCAGTACTTC	CASSLQVASEQYF
TRBD1	TRBV7-8	many	TRBJ2-7	TGTGCCAGCAGCTCCCTCCAGGGGGACTACGAGCAGTACTTC	CASSSLQGDYEQYF
TRBD1	TRBV20-1	many	TRBJ2-7	TGCAGTGCTAGACCGGGACAGGGATTCTCCTACGAGCAGTACTTC	CSARPGQGFSYEQYF
NA	TRBV29-1	many	TRBJ1-2	TGCAGCGTTGCCACGACAGGTTCTAACTATGGCTACACCTTC	CSVATTGSNYGYTF
TRBD1	TRBV20-1	NA	TRBJ2-5	TGCAGTGCTTTGGACAGGGGGACAGGGACCCAGTACTTC	CSALDRGTGTQYF
NA	TRBV29-1	NA	TRBJ2-7	TGTGCCAGCAGCGCCTCTAGCGTAGATGTCAGCTACGAGCAGTACTTC	CASSASSVDVSYEQYF
NA	TRBV12-3/TRBV12-4	many	TRBJ2-5	TGTGCCAGCAGTGGAGTGGGGTTGAGGGAGACCCAGTACTTC	CASSGVGLRETQYF
NA	TRBV20-1	many	TRBJ1-4	TGCAGTGCTTCCCATCCCCGAGGGCTAACTAATGAAAAACTGTTTTTT	CSASHPRGLTNEKLFF
NA	TRBV20-1	NA	TRBJ1-2	TGCAGTGCTAGAGGTGGCTACACCTTC	CSARGGYTF
TRBD2	TRBV20-1	NA	TRBJ2-3	TGCAGTGCTAGACTAGCGGCTAGCACAGATACGCAGTATTTT	CSARLAASTDTQYF
NA	TRBV19	many	TRBJ1-1	TGTGCCAGTACTGGGGACATTGAAGCTTTCTTT	CASTGDIEAFF
NA	TRBV19	many	TRBJ2-2	TGTGCCAGTACCCGATACGGGGGGCAGGGAGACACCGGGGAGCTGTTTTTT	CASTRYGGQGDTGELFF
NA	TRBV29-1	many	TRBJ1-1	TGCAGCGTTGAGTCGTCCAGGACTGAAGCTTTCTTT	CSVESSRTEAFF
TRBD1	TRBV12-5	NA	TRBJ2-5	TGTGCTAGAGACCGGGACAGGGGGTTAAAGACCCAGTACTTC	CARDRDRGLKTQYF
NA	TRBV4-3	NA	TRBJ2-7	TGCGCCAGCAGCCAAGGACAGGTCCCAGCCGAGCAGTACTTC	CASSQGQVPAEQYF
TRBD1	TRBV12-3/TRBV12-4	NA	TRBJ1-2	TGTGCCAGCACCATGACAGGGAACTATGGCTACACCTTC	CASTMTGNYGYTF
NA	TRBV10-1	once	TRBJ2-6	TGCGCCAGCAGCGTTGACCCCTCTGGGGCCAACGTCCTGACTTTC	CASSVDPSGANVLTF
NA	TRBV6-5	many	TRBJ1-1	TGTGCCAGCAGTTATATGACCGCTCGTGAAGCTTTCTTT	CASSYMTAREAFF
NA	TRBV10-3	NA	TRBJ2-3	TGTGCCATCAGGGAGAGCACAGATACGCAGTATTTT	CAIRESTDTQYF
TRBD1	TRBV5-4	many	TRBJ2-5	TGTGCCAGCAGGGACAGGGGGCAAGAGACCCAGTACTTC	CASRDRGQETQYF
NA	TRBV6-6	NA	TRBJ1-4	TGTGCCAGCAGTTACTCGAGGAGACTCGGGCATGAAAAACTGTTTTTT	CASSYSRRLGHEKLFF
NA	TRBV6-5	NA	TRBJ2-7	TGTGCCAGCACCGCGGACCGAGCCTACGAGCAGTACTTC	CASTADRAYEQYF
NA	TRBV5-1	NA	TRBJ2-3	TGCGCCAGCAGTCGAAGCGCAGATACGCAGTATTTT	CASSRSADTQYF
TRBD2	TRBV6-5	few	TRBJ2-7	TGTGCCAGCAGCGGGACTAGCGGGATCGCCTACGAGCAGTACTTC	CASSGTSGIAYEQYF
NA	TRBV5-1	NA	TRBJ1-5	TGCGCCAGCAGCTTGTCACAGGCGGCCTACGAGCATTTT	CASSLSQAAYEHF
NA	TRBV10-2	many	TRBJ2-7	TGCGCCAGCAGTGATGGTGGCGCTTACGAGCAGTACTTC	CASSDGGAYEQYF
NA	TRBV4-1	many	TRBJ2-7	TGCGCCAGCAGCCAAGACAGGTCGAGCTCCTACGAGCAGTACTTC	CASSQDRSSSYEQYF